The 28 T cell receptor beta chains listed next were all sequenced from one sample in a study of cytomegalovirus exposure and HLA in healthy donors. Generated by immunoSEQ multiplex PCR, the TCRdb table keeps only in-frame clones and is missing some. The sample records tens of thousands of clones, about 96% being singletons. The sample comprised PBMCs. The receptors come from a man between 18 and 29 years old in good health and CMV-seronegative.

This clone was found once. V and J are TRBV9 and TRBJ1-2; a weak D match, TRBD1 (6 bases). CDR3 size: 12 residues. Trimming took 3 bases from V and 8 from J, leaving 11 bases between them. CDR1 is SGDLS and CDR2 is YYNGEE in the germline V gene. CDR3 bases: TGTGCCAGCAGCGGACAGGATCGGGGCTACACCTTC. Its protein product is CASSGQDRGYTF.

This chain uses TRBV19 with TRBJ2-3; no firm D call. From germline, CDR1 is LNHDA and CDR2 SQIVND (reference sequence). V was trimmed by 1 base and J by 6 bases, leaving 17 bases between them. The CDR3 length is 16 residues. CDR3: CASSIALQPTRDTQYF. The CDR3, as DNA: TGTGCCAGTAGTATAGCCCTTCAGCCCACCAGGGATACGCAGTATTTT.

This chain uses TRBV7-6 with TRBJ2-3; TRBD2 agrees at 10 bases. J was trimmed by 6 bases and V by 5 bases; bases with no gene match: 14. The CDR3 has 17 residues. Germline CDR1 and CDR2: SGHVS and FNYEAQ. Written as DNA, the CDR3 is TGTGCCAGCAGCCCCATAATAGCGGGAGGCCCTGCGGATACGCAGTATTTT. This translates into CASSPIIAGGPADTQYF.

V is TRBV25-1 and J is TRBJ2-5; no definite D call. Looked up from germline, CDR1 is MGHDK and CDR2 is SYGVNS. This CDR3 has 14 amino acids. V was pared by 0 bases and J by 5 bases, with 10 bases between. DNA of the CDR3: TGTGCCAGCAGTGAATATGCTGGAGTGGAGACCCAGTACTTC. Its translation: CASSEYAGVETQYF.

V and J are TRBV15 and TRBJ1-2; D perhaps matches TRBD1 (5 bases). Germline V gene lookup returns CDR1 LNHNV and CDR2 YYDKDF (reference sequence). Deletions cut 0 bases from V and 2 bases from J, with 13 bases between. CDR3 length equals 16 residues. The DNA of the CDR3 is TGTGCCACCAGCAGAGATCCCCAGGGACTCAACTATGGCTACACCTTC. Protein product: CATSRDPQGLNYGYTF. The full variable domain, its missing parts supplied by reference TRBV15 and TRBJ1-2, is DAMVIQNPRYQVTQFGKPVTLSCSQTLNHNVMYWYQQKSSQAPKLLFHYYDKDFNNEADTPDNFQSRRPNTSFCFLDIRSPGLGDTAMYLCATSRDPQGLNYGYTFGSGTRLTVV.

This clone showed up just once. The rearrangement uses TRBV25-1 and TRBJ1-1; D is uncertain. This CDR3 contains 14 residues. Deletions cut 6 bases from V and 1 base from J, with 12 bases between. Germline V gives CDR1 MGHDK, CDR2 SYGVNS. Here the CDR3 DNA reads TGTGCCAGCAGCGAGTTGAGTGGGAACACTGAAGCTTTCTTT. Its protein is CASSELSGNTEAFF.

The CDR3 is CASSPGLDNEQFF. In nucleotides, the CDR3 is TGCGCCAGCAGTCCCGGACTAGACAATGAGCAGTTCTTC. The chain carries TRBV5-1 and TRBJ2-1; 7 bases fit TRBD2. This CDR3 contains 13 residues. The germline gives CDR1 SGHRS, CDR2 YFSETQ. The V gene end was trimmed by 5 bases and the J gene end by 5 bases; junction bases not matched to a gene: 4.

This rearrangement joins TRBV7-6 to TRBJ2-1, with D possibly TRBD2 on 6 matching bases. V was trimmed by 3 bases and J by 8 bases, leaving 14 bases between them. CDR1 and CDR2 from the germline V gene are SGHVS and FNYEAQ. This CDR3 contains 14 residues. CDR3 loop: CASSLGGAVDEQFF. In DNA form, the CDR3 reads TGTGCCAGCAGCTTGGGGGGTGCCGTGGATGAGCAGTTCTTC.

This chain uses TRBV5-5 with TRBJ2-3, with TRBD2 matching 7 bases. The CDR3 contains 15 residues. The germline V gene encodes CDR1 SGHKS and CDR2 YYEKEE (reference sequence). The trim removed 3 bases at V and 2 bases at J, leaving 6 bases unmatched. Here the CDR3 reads CASSYPGGYTDTQYF. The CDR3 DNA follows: TGTGCCAGCAGCTACCCGGGAGGATACACAGATACGCAGTATTTT.

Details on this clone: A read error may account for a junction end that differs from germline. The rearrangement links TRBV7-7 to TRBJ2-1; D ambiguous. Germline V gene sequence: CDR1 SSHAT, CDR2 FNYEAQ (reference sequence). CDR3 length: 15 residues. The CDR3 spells CASSLFSSVHNEQFF. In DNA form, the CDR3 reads TGTGCTAGCAGCTTGTTTTCCAGCGTCCATAATGAGCAGTTCTTC.

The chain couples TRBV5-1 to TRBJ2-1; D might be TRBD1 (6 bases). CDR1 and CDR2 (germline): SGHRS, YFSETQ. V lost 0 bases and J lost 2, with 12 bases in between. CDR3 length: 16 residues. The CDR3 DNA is TGCGCCAGCAGCTTGGCCAGGGGCGGTACCTACAATGAGCAGTTCTTC. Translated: CASSLARGGTYNEQFF.

The CDR3 DNA sequence: TGTGCCATCCCGAGCGGGAGGGCCCCCGGGGAGCTGTTTTTT. The encoded protein is CAIPSGRAPGELFF. The chain uses TRBV6-6 and TRBJ2-2; 10 positions agree with TRBD2. The CDR3 sequence is 14 residues long. Trimming cost V 10 bases and J 6 bases; bases outside gene matches: 8. Germline V lookup: CDR1 MNHNY, CDR2 SVGAGI (reference sequence).

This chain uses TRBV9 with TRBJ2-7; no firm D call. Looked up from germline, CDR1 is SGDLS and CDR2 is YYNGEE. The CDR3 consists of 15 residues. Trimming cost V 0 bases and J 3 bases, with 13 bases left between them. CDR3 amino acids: CASSVESGQSYEQYF. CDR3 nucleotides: TGTGCCAGCAGCGTAGAATCAGGTCAGAGCTACGAGCAGTACTTC.

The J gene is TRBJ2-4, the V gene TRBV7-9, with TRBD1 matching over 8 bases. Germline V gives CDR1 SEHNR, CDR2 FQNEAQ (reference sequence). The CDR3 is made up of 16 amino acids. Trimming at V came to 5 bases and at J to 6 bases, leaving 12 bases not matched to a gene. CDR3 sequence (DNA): TGTGCCAGCAGCCTGCCGCCGGGACAGGTGATAAACATTCAGTACTTC. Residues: CASSLPPGQVINIQYF.

The CDR3 here is CASSLEPALVNEQFF. CDR3 bases: TGTGCCAGCAGCTTGGAGCCAGCCCTAGTCAATGAGCAGTTCTTC. This rearrangement joins TRBV5-5 to TRBJ2-1; D gene uncertain. V lost 0 bases and J 6 bases, leaving 13 bases between the germline ends. From germline, CDR1 is SGHKS and CDR2 YYEKEE (reference sequence). This CDR3 spans 15 amino acids.

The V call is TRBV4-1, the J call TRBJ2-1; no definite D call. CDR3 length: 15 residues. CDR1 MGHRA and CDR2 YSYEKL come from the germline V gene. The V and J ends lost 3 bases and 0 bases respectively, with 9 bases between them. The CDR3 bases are TGCGCCAGCAGCCACGGGTCGAGCTCCTACAATGAGCAGTTCTTC. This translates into CASSHGSSSYNEQFF.

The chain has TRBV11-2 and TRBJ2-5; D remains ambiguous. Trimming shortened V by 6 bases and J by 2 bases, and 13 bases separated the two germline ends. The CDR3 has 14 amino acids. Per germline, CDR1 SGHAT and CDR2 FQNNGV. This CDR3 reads CASSLFGRQETQYF. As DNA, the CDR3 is TGTGCCAGCAGTCTCTTTGGCAGGCAAGAGACCCAGTACTTC.

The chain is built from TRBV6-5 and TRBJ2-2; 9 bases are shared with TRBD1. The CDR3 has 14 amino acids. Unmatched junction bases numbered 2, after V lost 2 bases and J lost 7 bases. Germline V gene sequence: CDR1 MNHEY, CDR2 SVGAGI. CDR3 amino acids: CASSYTGGFGELFF. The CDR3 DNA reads TGTGCCAGCAGTTACACAGGGGGCTTCGGGGAGCTGTTTTTT.

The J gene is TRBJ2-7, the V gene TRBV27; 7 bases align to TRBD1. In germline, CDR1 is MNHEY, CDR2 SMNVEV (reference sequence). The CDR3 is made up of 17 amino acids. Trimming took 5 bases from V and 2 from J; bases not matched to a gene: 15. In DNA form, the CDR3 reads TGTGCCAGCAGTCTCGACTCGCCGGGACAGCTTACCTACGAGCAGTACTTC. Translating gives CASSLDSPGQLTYEQYF.

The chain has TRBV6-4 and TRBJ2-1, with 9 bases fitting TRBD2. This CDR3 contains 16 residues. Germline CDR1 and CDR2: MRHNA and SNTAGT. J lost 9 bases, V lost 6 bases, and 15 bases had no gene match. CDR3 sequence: CASRHPQAGGCGEQFF. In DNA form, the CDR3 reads TGTGCCAGCAGACATCCCCAAGCGGGAGGTTGCGGTGAGCAGTTCTTC.

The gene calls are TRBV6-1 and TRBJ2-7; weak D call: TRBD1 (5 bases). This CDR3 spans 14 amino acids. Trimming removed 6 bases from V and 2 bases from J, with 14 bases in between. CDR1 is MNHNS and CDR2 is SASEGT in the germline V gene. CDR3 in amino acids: CASSTAGSAYEQYF. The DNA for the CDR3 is TGTGCCAGCAGCACAGCAGGGTCAGCCTACGAGCAGTACTTC.

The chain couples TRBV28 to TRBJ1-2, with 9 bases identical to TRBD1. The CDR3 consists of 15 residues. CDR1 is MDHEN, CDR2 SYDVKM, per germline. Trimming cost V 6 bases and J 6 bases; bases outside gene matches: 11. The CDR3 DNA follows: TGTGCCAGCAGGCCAACAGGGGGCGGGTGGCATGGCTACACCTTC. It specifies CASRPTGGGWHGYTF.

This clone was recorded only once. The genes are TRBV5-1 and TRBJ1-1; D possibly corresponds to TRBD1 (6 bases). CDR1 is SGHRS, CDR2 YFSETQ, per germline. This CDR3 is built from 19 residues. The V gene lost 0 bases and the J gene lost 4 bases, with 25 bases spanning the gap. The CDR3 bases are TGCGCCAGCAGCTTGGCCATTGGACAGATTCCCGGAGGTAGCACTGAAGCTTTCTTT. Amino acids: CASSLAIGQIPGGSTEAFF.

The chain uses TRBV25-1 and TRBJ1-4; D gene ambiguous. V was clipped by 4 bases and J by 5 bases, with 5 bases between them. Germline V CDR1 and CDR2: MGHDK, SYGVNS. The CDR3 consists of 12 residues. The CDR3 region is CASSVLNEKLFF. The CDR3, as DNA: TGTGCCAGCAGTGTCCTCAATGAAAAACTGTTTTTT.

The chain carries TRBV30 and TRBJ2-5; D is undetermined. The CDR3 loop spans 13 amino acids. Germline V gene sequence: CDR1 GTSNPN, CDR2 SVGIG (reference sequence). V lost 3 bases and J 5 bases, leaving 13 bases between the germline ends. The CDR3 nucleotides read TGTGCCTGGAGAGCTCGGGTCGGGGAGACCCAGTACTTC. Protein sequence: CAWRARVGETQYF.

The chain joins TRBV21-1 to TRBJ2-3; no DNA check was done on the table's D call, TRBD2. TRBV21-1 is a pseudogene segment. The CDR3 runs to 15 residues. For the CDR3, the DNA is TGTGCCAGCAGCCCAGTGGCGGCTAGCACAGATACGCAGTATTTT. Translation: CASSPVAASTDTQYF.

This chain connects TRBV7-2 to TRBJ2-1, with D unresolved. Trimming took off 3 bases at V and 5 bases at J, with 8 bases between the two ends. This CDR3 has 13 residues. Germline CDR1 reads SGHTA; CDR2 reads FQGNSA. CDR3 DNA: TGTGCCAGCAGCTTTCTGGCGGACAATGAGCAGTTCTTC. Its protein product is CASSFLADNEQFF.

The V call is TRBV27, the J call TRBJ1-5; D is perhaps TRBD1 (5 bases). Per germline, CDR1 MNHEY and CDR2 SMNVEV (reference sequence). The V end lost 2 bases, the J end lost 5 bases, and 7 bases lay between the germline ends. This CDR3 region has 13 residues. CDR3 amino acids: CASSLVGDQPQHF. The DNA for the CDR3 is TGTGCCAGCAGTTTAGTAGGGGATCAGCCCCAGCATTTT.